This entry concerns a single T cell receptor beta chain. CDR3 length equals 10 residues. Germline CDR1 reads SNHLY; CDR2 reads FYNNEI. V lost 4 bases and J lost 10, with 6 bases in between. The data were obtained in a study of cytomegalovirus exposure and HLA in healthy donors. Use of 60 Vbeta and 13 Jbeta primers characterized the PCR. Generated by immunoSEQ multiplex PCR, the TCRdb table keeps only in-frame clones and is missing some. In the table there are approximately 150,000 clones, roughly 10% of which are singletons. Sequencing was performed on PBMCs. The TCR sequence derives from a male donor in good health and CMV-seronegative. V is TRBV2 and J is TRBJ2-3, with a weak D call TRBD1 (6 bases). The CDR3: CASSGQAQYF. The CDR3 bases are TGTGCCAGCAGTGGACAGGCGCAGTATTTT.